These 20 T cell receptor beta chains were sequenced from one sample in a study of human T cells and chemical hapten exposure. TCRdb ran MiXCR on the RACE reads and lists one entry per CDR3 protein. The table includes approximately 400,000 distinct CDR3 sequences, approximately 5% detected once. As to time point: patch test 1, 2 weeks after DPC sensitization. Treatment reported: therapeutic diphenylcyclopropenone sensitization with weekly scalp DPC. The sequencing used whole blood, collected in connection with sensitization to the hapten diphenylcyclopropenone (DPC). All receptors come from a woman aged 45-59 years with alopecia areata. Some clones in this sample may be carry-over from other donors' samples.

In this sample, this clonotype turned up many times. The gene calls are TRBV7-9 and TRBJ2-3; 7 bases match TRBD2. Germline CDR1 and CDR2: SEHNR and FQNEAQ (reference sequence). The ends lost 8 bases at V and 2 bases at J; junction bases unmatched: 10. This CDR3 comprises 15 residues. CDR3 amino acids: CASGSAGALTDTQYF. The DNA for the CDR3 is TGTGCCAGCGGATCCGCGGGAGCCCTCACAGATACGCAGTATTTT. Filled out from reference TRBV7-9 and TRBJ2-3, the complete variable domain reads DTGVSQNPRHKITKRGQNVTFRCDPISEHNRLYWYRQTLGQGPEFLTYFQNEAQLEKSRLLSDRFSAERPKGSFSTLEIQRTEQGDSAMYLCASGSAGALTDTQYFGPGTRLTVL.

The sample holds many counts of this clonotype. The rearrangement links TRBV2 to TRBJ1-1; 8 nucleotides match TRBD1. With 6 bases clipped from V and 1 base from J, the junction kept 4 bases outside the gene matches. Germline loops: CDR1 SNHLY, CDR2 FYNNEI. This CDR3 region has 14 residues. The CDR3 loop is CASRIQGGNTEAFF. In nucleotides, the CDR3 is TGTGCCAGCAGGATACAGGGGGGGAACACTGAAGCTTTCTTT.

This clonotype was picked up many times. This chain connects TRBV5-4 to TRBJ2-6; D is unresolved. The germline CDR1 and CDR2 sequences are SGHNT and YYREEE (reference sequence). V shed 4 bases and J shed 0 bases, with 8 bases lying between them. This CDR3 spans 15 amino acids. The CDR3 DNA follows: TGTGCCAGCAGCCAAGCGTTCTCTGGGGCCAACGTCCTGACTTTC. It codes for CASSQAFSGANVLTF. Full variable domain (missing parts from reference TRBV5-4 and TRBJ2-6): ETGVTQSPTHLIKTRGQQVTLRCSSQSGHNTVSWYQQALGQGPQFIFQYYREEENGRGNFPPRFSGLQFPNYSSELNVNALELDDSALYLCASSQAFSGANVLTFGAGSRLTVL.

This clonotype has at least ten counts. The V gene is TRBV12-3 or TRBV12-4, the J gene TRBJ2-7; D is unresolved. The length of the CDR3 is 11 residues. Trimming removed 6 bases from V and 7 bases from J, with 10 bases in between. CDR3 coding DNA: TGTGCCAGCAGCCGCGATCGGGAGCAGTACTTC. Translated: CASSRDREQYF.

V usage is TRBV2 and J usage is TRBJ2-3; D is unclear. Germline-derived CDR1 and CDR2 are SNHLY and FYNNEI. The ends were cut back, 6 bases at V and 2 bases at J, with 12 bases in the middle. The CDR3 extends over 14 amino acids. This CDR3 is CASRAQLDTDTQYF. CDR3 bases: TGTGCCAGCAGGGCACAGCTCGACACAGATACGCAGTATTTT.

The chain uses TRBV29-1 and TRBJ2-7; no clear D gene. This CDR3 has 12 residues. The germline V gene has CDR1 SQVTM and CDR2 ANQGSEA. V lost 4 bases, J lost 1 base, and 8 bases lay in between. CDR3 sequence (DNA): TGCAGCGTTGGCGGTGGGTCCTACGAGCAGTACTTC. Its translation: CSVGGGSYEQYF.

This clonotype has a count of ten or more. The V gene is TRBV10-3, the J gene TRBJ2-3, with D possibly TRBD2 on 5 matching bases. V was trimmed by 4 bases and J by 1 base, leaving 6 bases between them. Looked up from germline, CDR1 is ENHRY and CDR2 is SYGVKD. The CDR3 spans 13 residues. The CDR3 is CAISGAGTDTQYF. The CDR3 DNA reads as TGTGCCATCAGTGGAGCGGGCACAGATACGCAGTATTTT.

Many counts were recorded for this clonotype. CDR3: CSAGGTYNEQFF. The CDR3 DNA reads as TGCAGCGCCGGGGGGACCTACAATGAGCAGTTCTTC. The chain recombines TRBV29-1 with TRBJ2-1; 7 bases are shared with TRBD2. V was pared by 7 bases and J by 2 bases, with 2 bases of the junction left unmatched. Germline CDR1 SQVTM, CDR2 ANQGSEA. The CDR3 is made up of 12 amino acids.

This clonotype was counted at least ten times. V and J are TRBV6-5 and TRBJ2-3, with TRBD1 matching 9 bases. Losses at the gene ends were 5 bases for V and 0 bases for J; bases not matched to a gene: 6. The CDR3 length is 16 residues. The V gene's germline CDR1 is MNHEY and CDR2 SVGAGI. The CDR3 region has the DNA TGTGCCAGCAGTCGGGGGACAGGGTCCAGCACAGATACGCAGTATTTT. This encodes CASSRGTGSSTDTQYF.

This clonotype was picked up many times. The chain carries TRBV12-3 or TRBV12-4 and TRBJ1-6; D is perhaps TRBD1 (6 bases). The CDR3 has 13 residues. Trimming removed 1 base at V and 17 bases at J, with 15 bases between. This CDR3 is CASSLGTGGPVHF. The CDR3 DNA reads as TGTGCCAGCAGTTTAGGCACCGGGGGCCCCGTCCACTTT.

V is TRBV7-2 and J is TRBJ1-2, with D perhaps TRBD1 (6 bases). This CDR3 is built from 16 residues. V was trimmed by 3 bases and J by 6 bases, leaving 20 bases between them. Germline CDR1 is SGHTA and CDR2 is FQGNSA. The DNA of the CDR3 is TGTGCCAGCAGCTTTAGGGCGGAGAGAAAGGGGGATGGCTACACCTTC. Translated, it gives CASSFRAERKGDGYTF.

The chain combines TRBV23-1 with TRBJ2-6; no clear D. TRBV23-1 is annotated as an ORF whose role is uncertain. V was trimmed by 6 bases and J by 6 bases, leaving 0 bases between them. The CDR3 contains 10 residues. The CDR3 bases are TGCGCCAGCAGGGCCAACGTCCTGACTTTC. This gives the protein CASRANVLTF.

The table lists this clonotype with many counts. V and J are TRBV9 and TRBJ1-5; weak D call: TRBD1 (5 bases). With 0 bases removed from V and 1 base from J, the gap between germline ends came to 8 bases. This CDR3 has 15 amino acids. CDR1 and CDR2 (germline): SGDLS, YYNGEE. The CDR3 loop reads CASSVGSGSNQPQHF. CDR3 nucleotide sequence: TGTGCCAGCAGCGTAGGGTCAGGGAGCAATCAGCCCCAGCATTTT.

The chain employs TRBV7-8 and TRBJ1-6, with TRBD1 matching 7 bases. The CDR3 spans 15 residues. V shed 8 bases, J shed 7 bases, and the junction held 11 bases outside the gene matches. CDR1 SGHVS and CDR2 FQNEAQ come from the germline V gene. CDR3 amino acids: CASALTGILNSPLHF. In nucleotides, the CDR3 is TGTGCCAGCGCGCTGACAGGGATATTAAATTCACCCCTCCACTTT.

Only a few counts were recorded for this clonotype. In DNA form, the CDR3 reads TGTGCCAGCAGCCAGGGAACGGCAGCTAACTATGGCTACACCTTC. This encodes CASSQGTAANYGYTF. The V call is TRBV3-1, the J call TRBJ1-2; D not certain. The CDR3 contains 15 residues. Germline loops: CDR1 LGHDT, CDR2 YNNKEL (reference sequence). Between the trimmed V and J ends, which lost 3 bases and 0 bases, there was a span of 11 bases. The full variable domain, with the rest looked up from reference TRBV3-1 and TRBJ1-2, is DTAVSQTPKYLVTQMGNDKSIKCEQNLGHDTMYWYKQDSKKFLKIMFSYNNKELIINETVPNRFSPKSPDKAHLNLHINSLELGDSAVYFCASSQGTAANYGYTFGSGTRLTVV.

Many counts were recorded for this clonotype. This chain joins TRBV18 and TRBJ1-2, with D unresolved. Trimming took 3 bases from V and 8 from J, leaving 7 bases between them. The CDR3 loop spans 11 amino acids. Per the germline V gene, CDR1 is KGHSH and CDR2 is LQKENI. The CDR3 sequence is CASSPAVGYTF. In nucleotides, the CDR3 is TGTGCCAGCTCACCGGCTGTCGGCTACACCTTC.

This clonotype was counted between two and nine times. The chain is built from TRBV9 and TRBJ1-6; D remains unclear. Trimming took 2 bases from V and 6 from J, leaving 12 bases between them. Germline V gene sequence: CDR1 SGDLS, CDR2 YYNGEE. The CDR3 extends over 15 amino acids. CDR3 region: CASSVTNQANSPLHF. CDR3 nucleotides: TGTGCCAGCAGCGTTACAAACCAGGCTAATTCACCCCTCCACTTT.

This clonotype showed up many times. V gene TRBV29-1 combines with J gene TRBJ2-3; TRBD1 matches 10 bases. V lost 7 bases, J lost 1 base, and 8 bases stayed unmatched. Germline V gene sequence: CDR1 SQVTM, CDR2 ANQGSEA. This CDR3 comprises 15 residues. DNA of the CDR3: TGCAGCGGTGTGACAGGGGGCGCCGGCACAGATACGCAGTATTTT. Translation gives CSGVTGGAGTDTQYF.

A few counts support this clonotype. The chain employs TRBV6-5 and TRBJ2-3; D is undetermined. V was shortened by 0 bases and J by 2 bases, with 9 bases between the two germline ends. This CDR3 contains 15 residues. Germline V CDR1 and CDR2: MNHEY, SVGAGI. CDR3 DNA sequence: TGTGCCAGCAGTTACTCGGCGGTAGTCACAGATACGCAGTATTTT. Protein sequence: CASSYSAVVTDTQYF.

This sequence joins TRBV28 and TRBJ1-6; no reliable D call. Germline V lookup: CDR1 MDHEN, CDR2 SYDVKM. The CDR3 has 15 residues. V shed 3 bases and J shed 2 bases, with 8 bases lying between them. CDR3 DNA sequence: TGTGCCAGCAGTTTCGGAAGGACCTATAATTCACCCCTCCACTTT. Translating gives CASSFGRTYNSPLHF.